This passage covers 32 T cell receptor beta chains from one sample sequenced in a study of cytomegalovirus exposure and HLA in healthy donors. The PCR used 60 Vbeta and 13 Jbeta primers. TCRdb's table, derived via immunoSEQ multiplex PCR, lists solely in-frame clones and lacks some. The data contain tens of thousands of clones, around 66% of them singletons. Sequenced sample: PBMCs. Receptor source: a man aged 55 to 70 in good health and CMV-seropositive.

This clone was seen more than once but under ten times. J is TRBJ2-3 and V is TRBV13; D remains unclear. The CDR3 is made up of 13 amino acids. The ends were cut back, 2 bases at V and 2 bases at J, with 5 bases in the middle. CDR1 PRHDT and CDR2 FYEKMQ come from the germline V gene (reference sequence). The DNA of the CDR3 is TGTGCCAGCAGCTTATACACCACAGATACGCAGTATTTT. Protein: CASSLYTTDTQYF.

V and J are TRBV7-9 and TRBJ2-6; 7 bases map to TRBD1. V lost 5 bases to trimming and J lost 1 base; unmatched junction nucleotides: 8. The germline V gene encodes CDR1 SEHNR and CDR2 FQNEAQ (reference sequence). This CDR3 contains 17 residues. CDR3 sequence reads: CASSITGDPSGANVLTF. Here the CDR3 DNA reads TGTGCCAGCAGCATCACAGGGGACCCTTCTGGGGCCAACGTCCTGACTTTC.

The genes are TRBV27 and TRBJ1-5; D remains ambiguous. Germline V CDR1 and CDR2: MNHEY, SMNVEV (reference sequence). The CDR3 is 15 amino acids. The V end lost 0 bases, the J end lost 6 bases, and 12 bases lay between the germline ends. Here the CDR3 reads CASSLSAGNGQPQHF. The CDR3 DNA reads as TGTGCCAGCAGTTTATCAGCGGGGAACGGTCAGCCCCAGCATTTT.

This clone was seen only a few times. The chain has TRBV2 and TRBJ2-5; TRBD1 matches 8 bases. V was pared by 6 bases and J by 2 bases, with 5 bases of the junction left unmatched. This CDR3 is built from 14 residues. From germline, CDR1 is SNHLY and CDR2 FYNNEI. CDR3 residues: CASRWQGAQETQYF. Written as DNA, the CDR3 is TGTGCCAGCAGATGGCAGGGGGCTCAAGAGACCCAGTACTTC.

The chain joins TRBV20-1 to TRBJ2-7; the D is unclear. V was trimmed by 3 bases and J by 4 bases, leaving 7 bases between them. This CDR3 has 11 amino acids. Germline values: CDR1 DFQATT, CDR2 SNEGSKA (reference sequence). The CDR3 region has the DNA TGCAGTGCTAGTGGCGGTTACGAGCAGTACTTC. Translated: CSASGGYEQYF.

This clone was seen more than once but under ten times. The CDR3 coding sequence is TGTGCCAGCAGCGACTCAGACAGGGGAAGCACCGGGGAGCTGTTTTTT. As protein: CASSDSDRGSTGELFF. The V call is TRBV13, the J call TRBJ2-2, with 8 nucleotides matching TRBD1. Germline V lookup: CDR1 PRHDT, CDR2 FYEKMQ (reference sequence). With 5 bases clipped from V and 4 bases from J, the junction kept 9 bases outside the gene matches. The CDR3 consists of 16 residues.

This clone was recorded a few times. The V gene is TRBV7-6, the J gene TRBJ2-1; 9 bases are a match to TRBD2. CDR3 length equals 14 residues. In germline, CDR1 is SGHVS, CDR2 FNYEAQ. Germline trimming cut 1 base from V and 8 bases from J; bases unmatched to any gene: 3. CDR3 amino acids: CASSLGRTSDEQFF. DNA of the CDR3: TGTGCCAGCAGCTTAGGTAGGACTAGCGATGAGCAGTTCTTC.

The sample holds a few counts of this clone. The DNA of the CDR3 is TGTGCCAGCAGCTCCGGGGACTCGATCTACGAGCAGTACTTC. The encoded protein is CASSSGDSIYEQYF. This chain links TRBV7-8 with TRBJ2-7, with a possible D match to TRBD2 (6 bases). Deletions cut 4 bases from V and 3 bases from J, with 13 bases between. CDR3 length: 14 amino acids. Germline V lookup: CDR1 SGHVS, CDR2 FQNEAQ.

Here the CDR3 DNA reads TGCGCCAGCAGCTTTGGACAGGGGGGAGTAAATGGCTACACCTTC. It specifies CASSFGQGGVNGYTF. The rearrangement uses TRBV5-1 and TRBJ1-2, with TRBD1 identical over 10 bases. The CDR3 loop spans 15 amino acids. CDR1 SGHRS and CDR2 YFSETQ come from the germline V gene. V lost 2 bases and J lost 6; bases outside the gene matches: 7.

The chain is built from TRBV6-5 and TRBJ1-3; D is undetermined. Per germline, CDR1 MNHEY and CDR2 SVGAGI. The CDR3 length is 12 residues. V was pared by 6 bases and J by 3 bases, with 6 bases between. This chain's CDR3 is CASRADGNTIYF. Here the CDR3 DNA reads TGTGCCAGCAGGGCCGATGGAAACACCATATATTTT.

The J gene is TRBJ1-4, the V gene TRBV30, with D maybe TRBD1 (6 bases). Germline loops: CDR1 GTSNPN, CDR2 SVGIG (reference sequence). Trimming took 5 bases from V and 8 from J, leaving 15 bases between them. This CDR3 comprises 13 residues. The CDR3 sequence is CAWARDTPEKLFF. CDR3 DNA sequence: TGTGCCTGGGCCCGGGACACACCAGAAAAACTGTTTTTT.

The chain links TRBV19 to TRBJ2-1; maybe TRBD1 (6 bases). V was cut by 3 bases and J by 10 bases, with 16 bases left in between. The CDR3 extends over 14 amino acids. The germline V gene encodes CDR1 LNHDA and CDR2 SQIVND (reference sequence). CDR3 sequence: CASSIKRGTMEQFF. CDR3 DNA sequence: TGTGCCAGTAGTATCAAGAGGGGGACGATGGAGCAGTTCTTC. Based on the CDR3 plus reference TRBV19 and TRBJ2-1, the full variable domain is DGGITQSPKYLFRKEGQNVTLSCEQNLNHDAMYWYRQDPGQGLRLIYYSQIVNDFQKGDIAEGYSVSREKKESFPLTVTSAQKNPTAFYLCASSIKRGTMEQFFGPGTRLTVL.

This chain connects TRBV30 to TRBJ1-2; D gene uncertain. Deletions cut 5 bases from V and 8 bases from J, with 12 bases between. Germline V lookup: CDR1 GTSNPN, CDR2 SVGIG (reference sequence). The CDR3 consists of 11 residues. Here the CDR3 reads CAWDRRGGYTF. CDR3 nucleotides: TGTGCCTGGGATCGAAGAGGAGGCTACACCTTC.

The chain links TRBV5-6 to TRBJ2-7, with 9 nucleotides matching TRBD2. The CDR3 sequence is 16 residues long. V lost 2 bases to trimming and J lost 4 bases; unmatched junction nucleotides: 10. Germline V lookup: CDR1 SGHDT, CDR2 YYEEEE. The CDR3 region is CASSLVGSGSGYEQYF. The CDR3 coding sequence is TGTGCCAGCAGCTTAGTTGGTAGCGGGAGCGGGTACGAGCAGTACTTC.

This clone was observed a few times. The chain has TRBV19 and TRBJ2-7; perhaps TRBD1 as D (5 bases). Looked up from germline, CDR1 is LNHDA and CDR2 is SQIVND (reference sequence). There are 15 residues in the CDR3. Deletions cut 4 bases from V and 6 bases from J, with 19 bases between. CDR3 DNA sequence: TGTGCCAGTAGTACACCCCCAGGGCAGGGTGGCGAGCAGTACTTC. This translates into CASSTPPGQGGEQYF.

The V gene is TRBV12-5, the J gene TRBJ2-5; 8 bases fit TRBD1. J gave up 5 bases and V 2 bases, and 7 bases lay outside the gene matches. In germline, CDR1 is LGHNT, CDR2 FRNRAP. The CDR3 is 15 amino acids. The CDR3, as DNA: TGTGCTAGTGGTTTGAGGGCAGGGGGCCTGGAGACCCAGTACTTC. Its protein is CASGLRAGGLETQYF.

V is TRBV14 and J is TRBJ2-7; 7 bases line up with TRBD2. Germline assignment: CDR1 SGHDN and CDR2 FVKESK. The CDR3 runs to 21 residues. With V trimmed by 4 bases and J by 3 bases, 27 bases remained unmatched. CDR3 region: CASSPRAMDFEWTRRGYEQYF. The CDR3 DNA reads as TGTGCCAGCAGCCCCCGGGCAATGGATTTCGAATGGACTAGAAGAGGCTACGAGCAGTACTTC.

This CDR3 reads CASSQTFGTGGSNEQFF. The CDR3 DNA reads as TGCGCCAGCAGCCAAACGTTCGGGACAGGGGGCTCTAATGAGCAGTTCTTC. The chain employs TRBV4-3 and TRBJ2-1; TRBD1 aligns across 12 bases. V shed 2 bases, J shed 7 bases, and the junction held 9 bases outside the gene matches. The germline gives CDR1 LGHNA, CDR2 YSLEER. CDR3 length equals 17 residues.

The rearrangement joins TRBV2 to TRBJ2-2, with D uncertain. Germline values: CDR1 SNHLY, CDR2 FYNNEI. CDR3 length: 16 amino acids. The germline V and J ends were trimmed by 7 bases and 1 base, with 16 bases remaining between them. CDR3 amino acids: CASKGTATKNTGELFF. CDR3 bases: TGTGCCAGCAAAGGCACGGCAACTAAGAACACCGGGGAGCTGTTTTTT.

The chain links TRBV19 to TRBJ1-2; TRBD1 matches at 9 bases. Germline V gene data show CDR1 as LNHDA and CDR2 as SQIVND (reference sequence). CDR3 length equals 13 residues. Germline trimming cut 9 bases from V and 2 bases from J; bases unmatched to any gene: 4. The CDR3 coding sequence is TGTGCCAGCCTCGGGACAGGGAACTATGGCTACACCTTC. Protein: CASLGTGNYGYTF.

V is TRBV7-9 and J is TRBJ1-2; TRBD1 matches at 10 bases. This CDR3 is 15 amino acids long. With 6 bases clipped from V and 0 bases from J, the junction kept 4 bases outside the gene matches. Germline CDR1 reads SEHNR; CDR2 reads FQNEAQ (reference sequence). The CDR3 DNA is TGTGCCAGCAGGTGGACAGGGGGAACTAACTATGGCTACACCTTC. Amino acids: CASRWTGGTNYGYTF.

The genes are TRBV9 and TRBJ2-7, with TRBD2 as a possible D gene (7 bases). CDR3 length: 15 residues. V lost 0 bases to trimming and J lost 2 bases, with 12 bases between them. Germline V gives CDR1 SGDLS, CDR2 YYNGEE. CDR3 region: CASSVVPGGPYEQYF. For the CDR3, the DNA is TGTGCCAGCAGCGTAGTGCCGGGGGGCCCCTACGAGCAGTACTTC.

The DNA for the CDR3 is TGCGCCAGCAGCTTGGGCCCCGGGACAGGAGCCTACAATGAGCAGTTCTTC. This translates into CASSLGPGTGAYNEQFF. The rearrangement links TRBV5-1 to TRBJ2-1, with 8 bases aligning to TRBD1. Unmatched junction bases numbered 7, after V lost 0 bases and J lost 2 bases. The length of the CDR3 is 17 residues. Germline V CDR1 and CDR2: SGHRS, YFSETQ. Filled out from reference TRBV5-1 and TRBJ2-1, the complete variable domain reads KAGVTQTPRYLIKTRGQQVTLSCSPISGHRSVSWYQQTPGQGLQFLFEYFSETQRNKGNFPGRFSGRQFSNSRSEMNVSTLELGDSALYLCASSLGPGTGAYNEQFFGPGTRLTVL.

The chain uses TRBV2 and TRBJ2-7, with D perhaps TRBD1 (5 bases). Trimming left V 3 bases short and J 7 bases short, with 25 bases between. The CDR3 is made up of 17 amino acids. Germline lookup yields CDR1 SNHLY and CDR2 FYNNEI. The CDR3, as DNA: TGTGCCAGCAGTGATGGTGCCAGGGTCATCCCGCTGGGTGAGCAGTACTTC. As protein: CASSDGARVIPLGEQYF.

The V call is TRBV10-3, the J call TRBJ2-7, with 11 bases matching TRBD1. Germline V gives CDR1 ENHRY, CDR2 SYGVKD. The CDR3 consists of 17 residues. J gave up 5 bases and V 5 bases, and 14 bases lay outside the gene matches. CDR3 sequence (DNA): TGTGCCATCAGTTTTCCGGGACAGGGGGTTAAATTTGACGAGCAGTACTTC. It encodes CAISFPGQGVKFDEQYF.

The chain combines TRBV4-2 with TRBJ1-2; a possible D gene is TRBD1 (5 bases). V was clipped by 2 bases and J by 3 bases, with 13 bases between them. Germline CDR1 is LGHNA and CDR2 is YNFKEQ. The CDR3 is 15 amino acids. The CDR3 DNA sequence: TGTGCCAGCAGCCAACGCGGGGACCCTGACTATGGCTACACCTTC. It is translated as CASSQRGDPDYGYTF.

The CDR3 nucleotides are TGTGCCAGCAGAGATGGACAGAGAGAGAGTTACGAGCAGTACTTC. It codes for CASRDGQRESYEQYF. This chain joins TRBV6-5 and TRBJ2-7; TRBD1 is a possible D gene (6 bases). The germline V gene has CDR1 MNHEY and CDR2 SVGAGI. This CDR3 is built from 15 residues. V lost 6 bases to trimming and J lost 4 bases, with 19 bases between them.

This sequence joins TRBV9 and TRBJ1-5; tentative D call: TRBD1 (5 bases). Trimming pared 4 bases from V and 0 bases from J, leaving 14 bases between. This CDR3 has 16 residues. The germline gives CDR1 SGDLS, CDR2 YYNGEE. CDR3 residues: CASSPEAGLSNQPQHF. In nucleotides, the CDR3 is TGTGCCAGCAGCCCCGAAGCAGGGCTTAGCAATCAGCCCCAGCATTTT. The complete variable domain, with remaining parts taken from reference TRBV9 and TRBJ1-5, reads DSGVTQTPKHLITATGQRVTLRCSPRSGDLSVYWYQQSLDQGLQFLIQYYNGEERAKGNILERFSAQQFPDLHSELNLSSLELGDSALYFCASSPEAGLSNQPQHFGDGTRLSIL.

This clone came up once. In DNA form, the CDR3 reads TGTGCCAGTAGGGCGGGAGGGCCGGTCAATGAGCAGTTCTTC. This encodes CASRAGGPVNEQFF. The genes are TRBV19 and TRBJ2-1, with 9 bases lining up with TRBD2. The CDR3 spans 14 residues. Germline CDR1 is LNHDA and CDR2 is SQIVND (reference sequence). V lost 6 bases to trimming and J lost 6 bases; unmatched junction nucleotides: 6.

The chain combines TRBV6-5 with TRBJ1-1; TRBD1 matches at 7 bases. The V gene's germline CDR1 is MNHEY and CDR2 SVGAGI. The junction had 5 bases not matched to a gene; V was cut back by 0 bases and J by 4 bases. The CDR3 runs to 15 residues. The CDR3: CASSYSWDSPTEAFF. DNA of the CDR3: TGTGCCAGCAGTTACTCCTGGGACAGCCCCACTGAAGCTTTCTTT.

The genes are TRBV11-3 and TRBJ2-1; 12 bases line up with TRBD2. The CDR3 loop spans 17 amino acids. Trimming cost V 3 bases and J 3 bases; bases outside gene matches: 6. Germline CDR1 SGHNT, CDR2 YENEEA. CDR3 sequence: CASSLSVGLAGYNEQFF. CDR3 bases: TGTGCCAGCAGCTTGTCGGTGGGACTAGCGGGCTACAATGAGCAGTTCTTC.

This chain joins TRBV11-2 and TRBJ2-5; 7 bases are shared with TRBD2. CDR3 size: 14 residues. Germline assignment: CDR1 SGHAT and CDR2 FQNNGV. After removal of 4 bases from V and 2 bases from J, the junction contained 4 bases not matched to a gene. In DNA form, the CDR3 reads TGTGCCAGCAGCTCCCTAGCGGTTCAAGAGACCCAGTACTTC. Protein: CASSSLAVQETQYF.